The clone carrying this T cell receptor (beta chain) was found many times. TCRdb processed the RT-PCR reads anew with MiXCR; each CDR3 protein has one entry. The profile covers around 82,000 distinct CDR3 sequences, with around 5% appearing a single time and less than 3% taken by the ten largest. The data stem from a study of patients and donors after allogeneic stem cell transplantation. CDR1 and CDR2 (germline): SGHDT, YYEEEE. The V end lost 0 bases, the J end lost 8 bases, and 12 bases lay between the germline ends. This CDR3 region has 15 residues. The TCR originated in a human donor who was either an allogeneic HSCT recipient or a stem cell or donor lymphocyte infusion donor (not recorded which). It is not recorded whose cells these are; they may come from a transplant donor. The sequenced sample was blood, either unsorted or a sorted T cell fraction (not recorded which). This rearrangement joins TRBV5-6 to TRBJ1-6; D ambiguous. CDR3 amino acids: CASSLGPRVDSPLHF. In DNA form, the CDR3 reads TGTGCCAGCAGCTTGGGCCCTCGGGTGGATTCACCCCTCCACTTT.